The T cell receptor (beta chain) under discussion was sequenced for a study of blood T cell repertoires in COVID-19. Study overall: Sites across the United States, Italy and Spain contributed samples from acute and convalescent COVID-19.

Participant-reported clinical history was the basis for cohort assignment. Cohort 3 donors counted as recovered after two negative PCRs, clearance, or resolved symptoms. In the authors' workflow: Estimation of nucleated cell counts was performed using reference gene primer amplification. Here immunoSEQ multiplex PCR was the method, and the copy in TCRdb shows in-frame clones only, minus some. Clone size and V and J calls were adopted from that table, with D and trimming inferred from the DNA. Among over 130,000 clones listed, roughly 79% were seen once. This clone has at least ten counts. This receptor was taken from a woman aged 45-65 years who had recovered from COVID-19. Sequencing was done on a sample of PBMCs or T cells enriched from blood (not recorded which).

The DNA for the CDR3 is TGTGCCAGCAGTGTTCGACAGGGGACTGAAGCTTTCTTT. This gives the protein CASSVRQGTEAFF. The J gene is TRBJ1-1, the V gene TRBV6-4, with 8 bases lining up with TRBD1. The CDR3 is made up of 13 amino acids. Trimming removed 4 bases from V and 5 bases from J; junction bases left unmatched: 3. In germline, CDR1 is MRHNA, CDR2 SNTAGT.